Following are 26 T cell receptor beta chains from one sample sequenced in a study of blood T cell repertoires in COVID-19. Here immunoSEQ multiplex PCR was the method, and the copy in TCRdb shows in-frame clones only, minus some. Altogether 200,000 to 250,000 clones are present, roughly 90% being singletons, with the ten largest covering over 3%. The sequenced sample was PBMCs or T cells enriched from blood (not recorded which). These receptors were taken from a woman in her forties or fifties in a cohort exposed to, infected with or recovered from COVID-19 (not recorded which).

CDR3 bases: TGTGCCATCAGTGATACCCGGGAAGACACTGAAGCTTTCTTT. This sequence encodes CAISDTREDTEAFF. V is TRBV10-3 and J is TRBJ1-1; D is unclear. Germline-derived CDR1 and CDR2 are ENHRY and SYGVKD. The V gene lost 3 bases and the J gene lost 3 bases, with 11 bases spanning the gap. The CDR3 extends over 14 amino acids.

The chain has TRBV6-6 and TRBJ1-5; TRBD1 matches at 7 bases. V lost 7 bases, J lost 2 bases, and 8 bases stayed unmatched. In germline, CDR1 is MNHNY, CDR2 SVGAGI (reference sequence). The CDR3 has 15 residues. CDR3: CASTKTGDGNQPQHF. DNA of the CDR3: TGTGCCAGCACCAAAACAGGGGATGGCAATCAGCCCCAGCATTTT.

This clone occurred once. The chain links TRBV6-5 to TRBJ1-1, with D perhaps matching TRBD1 (5 bases). The germline V gene has CDR1 MNHEY and CDR2 SVGAGI. V was pared by 7 bases and J by 3 bases, with 12 bases between. This CDR3 is 13 amino acids long. The CDR3 region is CASKGREDTEAFF. CDR3 in DNA: TGTGCCAGCAAGGGCAGGGAAGACACTGAAGCTTTCTTT.

The chain links TRBV6-5 to TRBJ2-5, with 8 bases lining up with TRBD2. The V and J ends lost 9 bases and 4 bases, in that order; junction bases with no gene match: 7. CDR3 length: 13 residues. The germline V gene encodes CDR1 MNHEY and CDR2 SVGAGI. CDR3 nucleotides: TGTGCCAGTCGCGGGGGGTTCGGAGAGACCCAGTACTTC. Amino acid sequence: CASRGGFGETQYF.

This clone was counted only a few times. V is TRBV4-3 and J is TRBJ2-2, with 10 bases aligning to TRBD2. Germline loops: CDR1 LGHNA, CDR2 YSLEER. With V trimmed by 0 bases and J by 0 bases, 4 bases remained unmatched. This CDR3 comprises 18 residues. The CDR3 coding sequence is TGCGCCAGCAGCCAAGAGAGAAGCGGGGGGGCGAACACCGGGGAGCTGTTTTTT. Protein: CASSQERSGGANTGELFF.

This chain connects TRBV6-5 to TRBJ2-7; maybe TRBD1 (6 bases). The V gene's germline CDR1 is MNHEY and CDR2 SVGAGI. The CDR3 runs to 14 residues. Trimming pared 5 bases from V and 4 bases from J, leaving 15 bases between. This CDR3 is CASSPGTSIYEQYF. For the CDR3, the DNA is TGTGCCAGCAGTCCCGGGACAAGTATATACGAGCAGTACTTC.

This chain connects TRBV11-3 to TRBJ2-7; 7 nucleotides match TRBD2. The length of the CDR3 is 14 residues. Trimming cost V 5 bases and J 1 base; bases outside gene matches: 5. Germline V gives CDR1 SGHNT, CDR2 YENEEA. The CDR3 DNA reads as TGTGCCAGCAGCGAGTTCGGGGGGTCCTACGAGCAGTACTTC. As protein: CASSEFGGSYEQYF.

This clone was recorded only once. The chain combines TRBV30 with TRBJ2-2; 11 nucleotides line up with TRBD2. Germline CDR1 reads GTSNPN; CDR2 reads SVGIG (reference sequence). The CDR3 runs to 16 residues. The V and J ends lost 1 base and 4 bases, in that order; junction bases with no gene match: 5. CDR3 region: CAWSGSGGAPTGELFF. The DNA for the CDR3 is TGTGCCTGGAGTGGTAGCGGGGGGGCCCCCACCGGGGAGCTGTTTTTT.

A single count supports this clone. The chain uses TRBV6-2 or TRBV6-3 and TRBJ1-3; the match to TRBD1 covers 7 bases. The CDR3 covers 15 residues. Looked up from germline, CDR1 is MNHEY and CDR2 is SVGEGT. The junction had 0 bases not matched to a gene; V was cut back by 1 base and J by 0 bases. The CDR3, as DNA: TGTGCCAGCAGTTACTACAGGGGCTCTGGAAACACCATATATTTT. It codes for CASSYYRGSGNTIYF.

The chain employs TRBV7-2 and TRBJ2-1, with 11 bases identical to TRBD2. Germline V lookup: CDR1 SGHTA, CDR2 FQGNSA. The V segment lost 2 bases and the J segment 4 bases; nucleotides outside the gene matches: 10. CDR3 length: 18 residues. Here the CDR3 DNA reads TGTGCCAGCAGCTTATTCCGGGCTAGCGGGGGGAATTACAATGAGCAGTTCTTC. Translated, it gives CASSLFRASGGNYNEQFF.

This clone has just one count. The rearrangement links TRBV19 to TRBJ1-3; the D gene is possibly TRBD1 (5 bases). Germline V gene data show CDR1 as LNHDA and CDR2 as SQIVND (reference sequence). The ends were cut back, 9 bases at V and 4 bases at J, with 16 bases in the middle. CDR3 length: 14 residues. The CDR3 DNA is TGTGCCAGCTCTCCCCAGGGAAGAGGAAACACCATATATTTT. Protein: CASSPQGRGNTIYF.

The gene calls are TRBV6-1 and TRBJ2-5; 8 bases are a match to TRBD2. CDR3 length: 14 amino acids. CDR1 is MNHNS and CDR2 is SASEGT in the germline V gene. The V gene end was trimmed by 8 bases and the J gene end by 0 bases; junction bases not matched to a gene: 5. The CDR3 bases are TGTGCCAGCTTTGGTAGCGGGGACCAAGAGACCCAGTACTTC. Translated, it gives CASFGSGDQETQYF.

The J gene is TRBJ1-5, the V gene TRBV12-3 or TRBV12-4; D may be TRBD1 (6 bases). The CDR3 consists of 13 residues. With 7 bases removed from V and 6 bases from J, the gap between germline ends came to 13 bases. The CDR3 sequence: CASNRVVGQPQHF. CDR3 nucleotide sequence: TGTGCCAGCAACAGGGTAGTGGGTCAGCCCCAGCATTTT.

The rearrangement links TRBV9 to TRBJ1-4; perhaps TRBD1 as D (6 bases). This CDR3 is built from 16 residues. The germline V gene has CDR1 SGDLS and CDR2 YYNGEE. V lost 4 bases and J lost 7, with 20 bases in between. In DNA form, the CDR3 reads TGTGCCAGCAGCCCCTCAGCCGGGACATGGGGTGAAAAACTGTTTTTT. Its translation: CASSPSAGTWGEKLFF. Looking up the rest from reference TRBV9 and TRBJ1-4 gives the full variable domain: DSGVTQTPKHLITATGQRVTLRCSPRSGDLSVYWYQQSLDQGLQFLIQYYNGEERAKGNILERFSAQQFPDLHSELNLSSLELGDSALYFCASSPSAGTWGEKLFFGSGTQLSVL.

The chain employs TRBV4-1 and TRBJ1-4; 7 positions match TRBD1. The J segment lost 6 bases and the V segment lost 4 bases, leaving 8 bases of the junction unmatched. CDR3 length: 15 amino acids. Germline CDR1 and CDR2: MGHRA and YSYEKL. The CDR3 nucleotides read TGCGCCAGCAGCCTCGAAGGTACAGGGGATGAAAAACTGTTTTTT. Translating gives CASSLEGTGDEKLFF.

The J gene is TRBJ1-6, the V gene TRBV19; a weak D match, TRBD1 (6 bases). The germline gives CDR1 LNHDA, CDR2 SQIVND (reference sequence). The CDR3 runs 16 residues. V was pared by 4 bases and J by 6 bases, with 16 bases between. This CDR3 is CASSTGSTGINSPLHF. In DNA, the CDR3 is TGTGCCAGTAGTACTGGGTCCACAGGGATTAATTCACCCCTCCACTTT.

CDR3 coding DNA: TGTGCCAGCTCACGGCCCGGAGGCGCTAATGAAAAACTGTTTTTT. Its protein is CASSRPGGANEKLFF. This chain uses TRBV18 with TRBJ1-4; D uncertain. The V and J ends lost 4 bases and 3 bases respectively, with 12 bases between them. Germline V gene data show CDR1 as KGHSH and CDR2 as LQKENI. The CDR3 sequence is 15 residues long. Together with reference TRBV18 and TRBJ1-4, the CDR3 gives the full variable domain: NAGVMQNPRHLVRRRGQEARLRCSPMKGHSHVYWYRQLPEEGLKFMVYLQKENIIDESGMPKERFSAEFPKEGPSILRIQQVVRGDSAAYFCASSRPGGANEKLFFGSGTQLSVL.

The chain couples TRBV10-3 to TRBJ1-2, with 7 bases identical to TRBD1. The germline V gene has CDR1 ENHRY and CDR2 SYGVKD. With V trimmed by 8 bases and J by 1 base, 4 bases remained unmatched. CDR3 length: 13 amino acids. The CDR3 reads CAIEGQRNYGYTF. As DNA, the CDR3 is TGTGCCATCGAGGGACAGCGTAACTATGGCTACACCTTC.

V usage is TRBV6-5 and J usage is TRBJ2-5; a possible D gene is TRBD1 (6 bases). The CDR3 loop spans 14 amino acids. Between the trimmed V and J ends, which lost 8 bases and 4 bases, there was a span of 17 bases. The germline gives CDR1 MNHEY, CDR2 SVGAGI. CDR3 DNA sequence: TGTGCCAGCCACCTCGACAGGTGGGGAGAGACCCAGTACTTC. Translation: CASHLDRWGETQYF.

The CDR3 sequence is CASSLRAGDTEAFF. In DNA, the CDR3 is TGTGCCAGCAGCTTAAGGGCAGGGGACACTGAAGCTTTCTTT. V gene TRBV11-2 combines with J gene TRBJ1-1, with D possibly TRBD1 on 6 matching bases. Looked up from germline, CDR1 is SGHAT and CDR2 is FQNNGV. V lost 2 bases and J lost 3, with 10 bases in between. This CDR3 has 14 residues. Based on the CDR3 plus reference TRBV11-2 and TRBJ1-1, the full variable domain is EAGVAQSPRYKIIEKRQSVAFWCNPISGHATLYWYQQILGQGPKLLIQFQNNGVVDDSQLPKDRFSAERLKGVDSTLKIQPAKLEDSAVYLCASSLRAGDTEAFFGQGTRLTVV.

The V gene is TRBV19, the J gene TRBJ1-1; 8 bases align to TRBD1. V shed 3 bases, J shed 0 bases, and the junction held 12 bases outside the gene matches. The CDR3 is made up of 18 amino acids. The germline CDR1 and CDR2 sequences are LNHDA and SQIVND (reference sequence). CDR3 amino acids: CASSIQGQASLMNTEAFF. The CDR3 coding sequence is TGTGCCAGTAGTATCCAGGGACAGGCTTCACTTATGAACACTGAAGCTTTCTTT.

The chain combines TRBV7-3 with TRBJ1-2; the match to TRBD1 covers 7 bases. Germline CDR1 is SGHTA and CDR2 is FQGTGA. The CDR3 runs to 15 residues. Unmatched junction bases numbered 14, after V lost 5 bases and J lost 8 bases. CDR3 sequence reads: CASSLHHATGYGYTF. DNA for the CDR3: TGTGCCAGCAGCCTCCATCACGCGACAGGGTACGGCTACACCTTC. Based on the CDR3 plus reference TRBV7-3 and TRBJ1-2, the full variable domain is GAGVSQTPSNKVTEKGKYVELRCDPISGHTALYWYRQSLGQGPEFLIYFQGTGAADDSGLPNDRFFAVRPEGSVSTLKIQRTERGDSAVYLCASSLHHATGYGYTFGSGTRLTVV.

The rearrangement links TRBV7-2 to TRBJ1-6; 7 bases are a match to TRBD1. The CDR3 spans 15 residues. Germline CDR1 is SGHTA and CDR2 is FQGNSA. Trimming at V came to 6 bases and at J to 5 bases, leaving 7 bases not matched to a gene. CDR3 coding DNA: TGTGCCAGCAGTCGACTAGGGACAGATAATTCACCCCTCCACTTT. Protein product: CASSRLGTDNSPLHF.

This CDR3 is CSASRDRGLDYGYTF. The CDR3, as DNA: TGCAGTGCTAGTAGGGACAGGGGGCTCGACTATGGCTACACCTTC. The chain uses TRBV20-1 and TRBJ1-2; 12 nucleotides match TRBD1. The junction had 5 bases not matched to a gene; V was cut back by 3 bases and J by 3 bases. The CDR3 consists of 15 residues. Germline values: CDR1 DFQATT, CDR2 SNEGSKA (reference sequence).

The chain employs TRBV15 and TRBJ1-2; TRBD1 matches 7 bases. The CDR3 loop spans 16 amino acids. The junction had 13 bases not matched to a gene; V was cut back by 5 bases and J by 4 bases. Germline loops: CDR1 LNHNV, CDR2 YYDKDF (reference sequence). CDR3 sequence (DNA): TGTGCCACCAGCCAAGCCTCTAGGGCAGGGGGCTATGGCTACACCTTC. Protein product: CATSQASRAGGYGYTF. Variable domain in full (rest from reference TRBV15 and TRBJ1-2): DAMVIQNPRYQVTQFGKPVTLSCSQTLNHNVMYWYQQKSSQAPKLLFHYYDKDFNNEADTPDNFQSRRPNTSFCFLDIRSPGLGDTAMYLCATSQASRAGGYGYTFGSGTRLTVV.

The J gene is TRBJ1-2, the V gene TRBV13, with D unresolved. The length of the CDR3 is 16 residues. Trimming removed 0 bases from V and 8 bases from J, with 19 bases in between. Germline V gene data show CDR1 as PRHDT and CDR2 as FYEKMQ (reference sequence). CDR3 DNA sequence: TGTGCCAGCAGCTTAGGCCTAAAGGATTCCCTGGAGGGCTACACCTTC. This gives the protein CASSLGLKDSLEGYTF.